Shown below are 23 T cell receptor beta chains from a single sample sequenced in a study of T cells after posttransplantation cyclophosphamide. A marrow graft followed busulfan-fludarabine conditioning, with cyclophosphamide on days +3 and +4. Some clones are missing from TCRdb's copy, which holds only in-frame ones; the method was immunoSEQ multiplex PCR. This sample has more than 4,500 clones, with roughly four fifths found just once. Sequenced here: CD4+ T cells sorted from blood, sampled approximately 380 days after allogeneic stem cell transplant with posttransplant cyclophosphamide. These TCRs come from a male patient aged 45 to 59 who received an allogeneic stem cell transplant from a related donor and was CMV-positive. A share of the T cells may be of graft donor origin.

V is TRBV23-1 and J is TRBJ1-1; TRBD1 agrees at 9 bases. TRBV23-1 is an ORF; its function is uncertain. V trimming: 1 base; J trimming: 4 bases; junction bases outside the gene matches: 16. The CDR3 extends over 19 amino acids. As DNA, the CDR3 is TGCGCCAGCAGTCAATTCCACCTAACGGGACAGGGTTTAGGCACTGAAGCTTTCTTT. Protein sequence: CASSQFHLTGQGLGTEAFF.

In this sample, this clone turned up a few times. The V and J genes are TRBV4-1 and TRBJ2-1; 7 bases agree with TRBD1. V dropped 3 bases and J dropped 1; count of bases not matched to a gene: 9. Germline V gene lookup returns CDR1 MGHRA and CDR2 YSYEKL. The CDR3 has 17 amino acids. This chain's CDR3 is CASSHGKGGISYNEQFF. The CDR3 DNA is TGCGCCAGCAGCCATGGGAAAGGGGGCATTTCCTACAATGAGCAGTTCTTC.

This clone has a handful of counts. The chain has TRBV10-3 and TRBJ2-2, with TRBD1 identical over 12 bases. The V and J ends lost 3 bases and 6 bases, in that order; junction bases with no gene match: 5. In germline, CDR1 is ENHRY, CDR2 SYGVKD. The CDR3 runs to 16 residues. The CDR3 loop reads CAISDPGQGAPGELFF. Written as DNA, the CDR3 is TGTGCCATCAGTGATCCGGGACAGGGGGCCCCCGGGGAGCTGTTTTTT.

V and J are TRBV18 and TRBJ2-7; a possible D gene is TRBD1 (7 bases). V shed 5 bases and J shed 5 bases, with 10 bases lying between them. Germline assignment: CDR1 KGHSH and CDR2 LQKENI. The length of the CDR3 is 12 residues. Here the CDR3 reads CASSVRGDEQYF. In DNA form, the CDR3 reads TGTGCCAGCTCAGTCAGGGGGGACGAGCAGTACTTC.

V gene TRBV5-6 combines with J gene TRBJ2-5; D is ambiguous. CDR3 length: 13 amino acids. V was cut by 2 bases and J by 1 base, with 6 bases left in between. The germline V gene has CDR1 SGHDT and CDR2 YYEEEE. The CDR3 coding sequence is TGTGCCAGCAGCTTCGACTCCCAAGAGACCCAGTACTTC. Its protein product is CASSFDSQETQYF.

The chain recombines TRBV4-3 with TRBJ2-7; D is unresolved. V dropped 1 base and J dropped 5 bases, with 12 bases sitting between them. The CDR3 totals 14 residues. Germline V lookup: CDR1 LGHNA, CDR2 YSLEER. CDR3 sequence: CASSQGLGFHEQYF. CDR3 DNA sequence: TGCGCCAGCAGCCAAGGTCTGGGCTTCCACGAGCAGTACTTC.

The gene calls are TRBV2 and TRBJ1-5; D perhaps matches TRBD1 (5 bases). CDR1 SNHLY and CDR2 FYNNEI come from the germline V gene. CDR3 length: 16 residues. V shed 5 bases and J shed 1 base, with 15 bases lying between them. CDR3 nucleotide sequence: TGTGCCAGCAGTCCCCGGGCAGGGCGGAGCAATCAGCCCCAGCATTTT. Protein sequence: CASSPRAGRSNQPQHF.

In DNA form, the CDR3 reads TGCAGCGTTGGCGTGACGGAGAATTCACCCCTCCACTTT. It yields the protein CSVGVTENSPLHF. The chain uses TRBV29-1 and TRBJ1-6, with unresolved D. V lost 4 bases and J 7 bases, leaving 11 bases between the germline ends. The CDR3 spans 13 residues. Germline V gene lookup returns CDR1 SQVTM and CDR2 ANQGSEA.

The gene calls are TRBV15 and TRBJ2-2, with TRBD2 matching 14 bases. Germline CDR1 and CDR2: LNHNV and YYDKDF (reference sequence). V trimming: 1 base; J trimming: 7 bases; junction bases outside the gene matches: 14. This CDR3 region has 20 residues. CDR3 nucleotides: TGTGCCACCAGCAGAGCGGGACTAGCGGGAGTCTCATACGGGTTCGGGGAGCTGTTTTTT. Amino acid sequence: CATSRAGLAGVSYGFGELFF.

The genes are TRBV14 and TRBJ2-1, with D tentatively TRBD1 (5 bases). Trimming cost V 2 bases and J 9 bases, with 20 bases left between them. The CDR3 contains 16 residues. The V gene's germline CDR1 is SGHDN and CDR2 FVKESK. The CDR3 here is CASSQIQTSGRGEQFF. In DNA, the CDR3 is TGTGCCAGCAGCCAAATTCAGACTTCAGGTAGGGGTGAGCAGTTCTTC.

This clone was observed a few times. The CDR3 loop reads CASSATGGTNEKLFF. The CDR3 nucleotides are TGTGCCAGCAGTGCTACAGGGGGCACTAATGAAAAACTGTTTTTT. This sequence joins TRBV6-6 and TRBJ1-4; TRBD1 agrees at 9 bases. V lost 5 bases, J lost 2 bases, and 3 bases stayed unmatched. CDR3 length: 15 amino acids. Germline lookup yields CDR1 MNHNY and CDR2 SVGAGI (reference sequence).

This clone was observed a single time. The chain links TRBV5-5 to TRBJ2-4, with TRBD2 matching 10 bases. This CDR3 has 17 amino acids. CDR1 and CDR2 (germline): SGHKS, YYEKEE (reference sequence). The V segment lost 4 bases and the J segment 5 bases; nucleotides outside the gene matches: 12. In nucleotides, the CDR3 is TGTGCCAGCAGCCGGGGGGCTAGCGGGAGCGGCCAAAACATTCAGTACTTC. This translates into CASSRGASGSGQNIQYF.

DNA of the CDR3: TGTGCCAGCAGCTTACCCCAGGGCTCCGGGGAGCTGTTTTTT. Amino acid sequence: CASSLPQGSGELFF. The V and J genes are TRBV7-9 and TRBJ2-2; D perhaps matches TRBD1 (5 bases). Germline V gene lookup returns CDR1 SEHNR and CDR2 FQNEAQ (reference sequence). The CDR3 extends over 14 amino acids. The V end was cut by 2 bases, the J end by 6 bases, with 10 bases between.

The V call is TRBV25-1, the J call TRBJ2-1; the match to TRBD2 covers 7 bases. The CDR3 is 13 amino acids. Germline CDR1 is MGHDK and CDR2 is SYGVNS. The V segment lost 8 bases and the J segment 8 bases; nucleotides outside the gene matches: 9. This chain's CDR3 is CASLRAGTDEQFF. The DNA for the CDR3 is TGTGCCAGCCTCCGAGCGGGAACCGATGAGCAGTTCTTC.

The chain employs TRBV14 and TRBJ2-6, with 14 positions matching TRBD2. Germline values: CDR1 SGHDN, CDR2 FVKESK. V dropped 4 bases and J dropped 3; count of bases not matched to a gene: 5. The CDR3 spans 18 residues. The CDR3 here is CASSPRLAGGIGANVLTF. As DNA, the CDR3 is TGTGCCAGCAGCCCTCGACTAGCGGGAGGGATTGGGGCCAACGTCCTGACTTTC.

The J gene is TRBJ2-1, the V gene TRBV11-3, with D perhaps matching TRBD2 (5 bases). The ends were cut back, 1 base at V and 6 bases at J, with 16 bases in the middle. The length of the CDR3 is 16 residues. Germline V gives CDR1 SGHNT, CDR2 YENEEA. The CDR3 region is CASSLGGGRRINEQFF. The CDR3 DNA sequence: TGTGCCAGCAGCTTAGGAGGTGGGAGAAGGATCAATGAGCAGTTCTTC.

The chain carries TRBV19 and TRBJ2-5; weak D call: TRBD1 (7 bases). Germline assignment: CDR1 LNHDA and CDR2 SQIVND (reference sequence). There are 18 residues in the CDR3. Trimming took off 4 bases at V and 4 bases at J, with 25 bases between the two ends. CDR3 residues: CASSTQRGGTARLETQYF. DNA of the CDR3: TGTGCCAGTAGTACCCAACGGGGCGGGACAGCCCGTTTAGAGACCCAGTACTTC.

The V call is TRBV4-1, the J call TRBJ1-1, with a weak D call TRBD1 (6 bases). The CDR3 is 14 amino acids. Trimming left V 3 bases short and J 6 bases short, with 14 bases between. Germline values: CDR1 MGHRA, CDR2 YSYEKL. This chain's CDR3 is CASSHTGLIPEAFF. The CDR3 DNA reads TGCGCCAGCAGCCACACAGGGTTAATACCTGAAGCTTTCTTT.

In this sample, this clone turned up once. This chain joins TRBV7-8 and TRBJ2-7; tentative D call: TRBD2 (5 bases). Germline V gene lookup returns CDR1 SGHVS and CDR2 FQNEAQ. V shed 1 base and J shed 2 bases, with 18 bases lying between them. The CDR3 runs to 17 residues. CDR3 sequence (DNA): TGTGCCAGCAGCTTAGACACTTCGGCCCGACTAACCTACGAGCAGTACTTC. Translated: CASSLDTSARLTYEQYF.

The rearrangement joins TRBV6-1 to TRBJ1-1; tentatively, D is TRBD1 (5 bases). CDR1 MNHNS and CDR2 SASEGT come from the germline V gene. V lost 6 bases and J lost 3, with 11 bases in between. This CDR3 contains 13 residues. The CDR3: CASRLDSYTEAFF. DNA of the CDR3: TGTGCCAGCAGGCTAGACAGCTACACTGAAGCTTTCTTT.

In regard to this clone: This specimen includes other DNA sequences encoding the same CDR3. The gene calls are TRBV6-1 and TRBJ1-6; TRBD1 might be the D (5 bases). The CDR3 has 16 amino acids. Germline V gene sequence: CDR1 MNHNS, CDR2 SASEGT. Trimming cost V 3 bases and J 7 bases, with 16 bases left between them. The CDR3 nucleotides read TGTGCCAGCAGTGAGGGCTGGAGGGACGGGAATTCACCCCTCCACTTT. Amino acids: CASSEGWRDGNSPLHF.

This chain connects TRBV6-5 to TRBJ1-2, with 7 nucleotides matching TRBD1. In germline, CDR1 is MNHEY, CDR2 SVGAGI. The CDR3 runs to 14 residues. Trimming at V came to 3 bases and at J to 4 bases, leaving 5 bases not matched to a gene. CDR3 sequence: CASSYYRGAYGYTF. The CDR3 DNA is TGTGCCAGCAGTTATTACAGGGGAGCCTATGGCTACACCTTC.

This chain links TRBV2 with TRBJ1-5; D gene unclear. Germline CDR1 reads SNHLY; CDR2 reads FYNNEI. Trimming cost V 6 bases and J 3 bases, with 9 bases left between them. The CDR3 is 13 residues long. Here the CDR3 reads CASSRVFNQPQHF. The CDR3 DNA reads as TGTGCCAGCAGCCGGGTATTCAATCAGCCCCAGCATTTT.